This T cell receptor (beta chain) was identified in a study of beta chain features in type 1 diabetes. Study-level results: Lower insertion and higher deletion counts appeared at VDJ junctions in type 1 diabetes patients.

Deletions cut 4 bases from V and 2 bases from J, with 8 bases between. CDR1 is SQVTM and CDR2 is ANQGSEA in the germline V gene. The CDR3 runs 12 residues. This clone was found a few times. Its antigen is still unknown. Since all of the isolated RNA was reverse transcribed, expressed TCRB transcripts were what got sequenced. The table came from immunoSEQ multiplex PCR; TCRdb's copy has only in-frame clones and leaves some out. The table records around 450,000 clones, about an eighth of them present only once. Every participating donor gave one draw, a heparinised blood sample averaging around 100 mL. The clonotype was recovered from a woman younger than 30 in good health. The material sequenced was naive CD4+ T cells from blood. The chain links TRBV29-1 to TRBJ2-5; D is possibly TRBD2 (6 bases). The CDR3 nucleotides are TGCAGCGTTGGGGACTTGCAAGAGACCCAGTACTTC. Translating it yields CSVGDLQETQYF.